This T cell receptor beta chain was sequenced in a study of cytomegalovirus exposure and HLA in healthy donors (dated by TCRdb to 2016 to 2017). Some background on the complete study: In an earlier analysis of roughly 590 of the donors, 250 to 300 Gb of sequence data and 117 million unique TCR beta sequences from roughly 180 million T cells were reported. An early release covering roughly 640 HLA-typed donors comprised approximately 300 gigabases of sequencing data and approximately 80 million unique TCR sequences. Among the approximately 400 genotyped donors, around 81% belonged to the genetic ancestry cluster associated with self-reported Caucasian donors. The study was designed to test whether signatures of past pathogen exposure could be identified by cataloging public T cell receptors. The T cell repertoires of under 700 subjects were profiled by immunosequencing and related to cytomegalovirus serostatus. Besides the first cohort of more than 650 subjects, a separate validation cohort made up of over a hundred different subjects was used. To predict cytomegalovirus infection status, the study combined high-throughput TCR immunosequencing, statistical association of individual TCRs with disease status, and machine learning. A later analysis re-examined previously published TCR beta repertoires from over 500 donors and added high-resolution HLA genotyping to investigate patterns of TCR occurrence. Rather than drawing on any new phenotypic data, the later analysis identified candidate immune exposures from TCR beta sequences and the way those sequences occurred across donors. In an earlier analysis of 587 of the donors, high-throughput TCR beta sequencing was used to judge whether each TCR beta V gene segment behaved as functional or pseudogenic. Alongside the repertoire data, information on donor age, sex, ethnicity and CMV serostatus was compiled. Genome-wide SNP genotypes for about three fifths of the roughly 700 donors were used in a later genetic analysis, which treated that subset as a discovery cohort. All discovery cohort repertoires had been generated using a single sequencing platform. HLA typing covered class I and class II loci at four-digit resolution. Typing coverage varied by locus: roughly 629-640 donors for A, B, C, DRB1 and DQB1; approximately 560 for DQA1; around 610 for DPA1; some 470 for DPB1. Because of strong linkage in the cohort, roughly five DR-DQ haplotypes were treated as single units for association and clustering. Across 300 to 400 genotyped donors of the cohort, an average of roughly 250,000 unique TCR beta nucleotide sequences per donor were sequenced, and about a sixth of those sequences were non-productive. The paper as a whole reports these results and caveats: In this cohort, only TCR beta chains were sequenced, and detectable features were limited by the absence of alpha or paired-chain data. According to a later genetic analysis, donors in an Asian-associated ancestry cluster had fewer N-insertions in productive TCRs than the approximately 650-donor mean. In a later genetic analysis, a missense DCLRE1C variant was associated with V-gene and J-gene trimming of TCR beta chains, and the association was replicated in an independent cohort. A later analysis found that TCR association rates varied across HLA loci, with DRB1 alleles showing the most associated TCRs and HLA-C alleles the fewest. Broadly in line with IMGT annotations, most TCR beta V segments showed up in productive rearrangements about 90% or about 30% of the time in an earlier analysis of 587 of the donors. Linkage disequilibrium might explain the correlated functional status among segregating V segments, but an unknown experimental factor could not be excluded. The sequencing pipeline was judged likely to have produced a cluster of highly shared sequence variants as a technical artifact. In a later analysis, most CMV-associated TCR beta chains were found to appear HLA-restricted, with HLA associations seemingly driven largely by CMV exposure. A later analysis reported that several top co-occurrence clusters appeared linked to parvovirus B19, influenza, CMV and Epstein-Barr virus. Presence/absence analyses assumed roughly uniform sequencing depth across donors, an assumption that may not hold. Strong co-occurrence of HLA alleles, especially DR and DQ, made assigning TCR associations to individual alleles difficult. Because some donors lacked HLA typing at each locus, the association tests relied only on the typed subset. Cytomegalovirus status was reported to be diagnosed by the classifier with high specificity and sensitivity in both the original and validation cohorts. Because counts were too low, approximately 15 rarely observed V segments, including chromosome 9 orphons, were excluded from the earlier analysis of 587 of the donors. In a later analysis, 16,951 TCR beta sequences were associated with specific HLA alleles at a false discovery rate of 0.05. The only immune exposure information available for the cohort was CMV serostatus. While some public TCRs were present in many individuals, most TCR sequences turned up only very rarely across donors. In the study, 150 to 200 TCR beta chains were listed as associated with cytomegalovirus. Compared with equally common non-associated chains, HLA-associated TCR beta chains in a later analysis were more clonally expanded and had lower generation probabilities. It was suggested by the authors that the approach could potentially be generalized to other disease states and immunological phenotypes. The 87-base-pair reads could not distinguish some IMGT-functional V segments, including TRBV6-2 and TRBV6-3, so those segments were excluded. In vitro tests confirmed that three of the cytomegalovirus-associated TCR beta chains recognize cytomegalovirus antigens. A further reported finding was that TCR beta sequences accurately predicted the HLA-A and HLA-B alleles for most subjects in the first cohort.

Details on this clone: The antigen this receptor binds is unknown. Qualities for individual bases were not recorded, and no much larger clone is one base off.

Library generation was performed with the immunoSEQ multiplex PCR assay. For the multiplex PCR, a mixture combining 60 forward primers for TCR Vbeta segments and 13 reverse primers for TCR Jbeta segments was used. A multiplex PCR assay on genomic DNA amplified the CDR3 region of rearranged TCR beta genes. The Illumina HiSeq System was used to sequence the amplified TCR beta libraries as 87-base-pair reads. The source study handled its data this way. A later analysis tallied 70 million to 100 million unique TCR beta chains across the 640 or so repertoires, and about 12 million of those chains were shared by two or more donors. A nearest-neighbor algorithm error-corrected the raw reads and collapsed the reads into unique sequences, merging closely related sequences to remove PCR and sequencing errors. V, D and J gene segments were assigned by aligning CDR3 sequences to IMGT reference sequences. For a sequence to be retained, at least a six-nucleotide match to both a V gene segment and a J gene segment was required. A rearrangement counted as productive if the CDR3 had no stop codons and remained in frame with V and J, and every other rearrangement counted as non-productive. Following IMGT convention, CDR3 was defined as the stretch from the second conserved V-encoded cysteine to the conserved J-encoded phenylalanine. Sequences without an unambiguous match to a single V gene segment were excluded from the earlier analysis of about 600 of the donors. An earlier analysis of almost 600 of the donors classified V segments as functional when productive rearrangements were above 56.7% and as segregating when the standard deviation between donors was above 5%. A statistical classification framework was developed to diagnose cytomegalovirus status using the catalog of TCR beta chain sequences. In a later analysis, TCR nucleotide sequences were compared against IMGT/GENE-DB human TR gene sequences so that V and J genes could be assigned. Using the TCRdist pipeline, a later analysis assigned CDR3 sequences along with most-parsimonious VDJ recombination scenarios. A later analysis defined each TCR beta chain by its CDR3 amino acid sequence plus V-gene family, and excluded reads lacking a unique V-gene family. To address suspected cross-contamination and a sequencing artifact, a later analysis removed 450 to 700 highly shared, low-generation-probability nucleotide sequences. In a later analysis, a clonal expansion index was calculated for each public chain from normalized within-repertoire ranks of inferred template counts. In a later analysis, generation probabilities were computed with a VDJ recombination model fitted to out-of-frame rearrangements, and the resulting probabilities were checked against IGoR. Hypergeometric tests were used in a later analysis to score TCR-TCR, TCR-HLA and TCR-CMV co-occurrence, with a repertoire-size bias correction applied to the TCR pairs. To estimate false discovery rates, a later analysis permuted the HLA or CMV assignments 20 times. A later analysis grouped co-occurring TCRs with DBSCAN, adding TCRdist sequence similarity when clustering within HLA-allele-positive subsets. Repertoires with fewer than 30,000 or more than 120,000 public chains were left out of co-occurrence clustering, as were five repertoires with anomalous nucleotide sharing. What TCRdb holds here is the immuneACCESS table cut down to in-frame rearrangements. Part of the clones is not present; checked against another copy, under half of the missing clones reflect an unresolved V gene, and the others are unexplained. The DNA was the basis for D and trimming; V, J and clone size are from that table. Counted in this sample were fewer than 350,000 clones; roughly 89% of them appeared once. The ten largest clones capture around 2.1% of the sample.

As encoded in the germline V gene, CDR1 is SNHLY while CDR2 is FYNNEI. The CDR3 sequence holds 15 residues, the cysteine and phenylalanine included. Solely the CDR3 DNA is kept, with 45 bases framed from the first base. The germline V and J ends show losses of 3 bases and 7 bases respectively, and no gene match explains 7 bases of the junction. The cohort consisted of approximately 670 healthy bone marrow donors. Cohort members were all nominally healthy when sampled, although unrecorded immune exposures were likely present. The donor was CMV seronegative and was included in the group of over 300 seronegative cohort members. A peripheral blood sample was provided by each donor, and peripheral blood mononuclear cells were used for TCR beta sequencing. The Qiagen DNeasy Blood Extraction Kit was used to extract genomic DNA from the blood cell samples.

The sequence was collected from a woman aged 18-29 years in good health and CMV-seronegative. This chain joins TRBV2 to TRBJ2-1; TRBD2 lines up with 9 middle nucleotides. The sequenced material came from PBMCs. The DNA sequence is as follows: TGTGCCAGCAGTGACCGGAGCGGGGGGCCGAATGAGCAGTTCTTC. Translated, this gives CASSDRSGGPNEQFF.